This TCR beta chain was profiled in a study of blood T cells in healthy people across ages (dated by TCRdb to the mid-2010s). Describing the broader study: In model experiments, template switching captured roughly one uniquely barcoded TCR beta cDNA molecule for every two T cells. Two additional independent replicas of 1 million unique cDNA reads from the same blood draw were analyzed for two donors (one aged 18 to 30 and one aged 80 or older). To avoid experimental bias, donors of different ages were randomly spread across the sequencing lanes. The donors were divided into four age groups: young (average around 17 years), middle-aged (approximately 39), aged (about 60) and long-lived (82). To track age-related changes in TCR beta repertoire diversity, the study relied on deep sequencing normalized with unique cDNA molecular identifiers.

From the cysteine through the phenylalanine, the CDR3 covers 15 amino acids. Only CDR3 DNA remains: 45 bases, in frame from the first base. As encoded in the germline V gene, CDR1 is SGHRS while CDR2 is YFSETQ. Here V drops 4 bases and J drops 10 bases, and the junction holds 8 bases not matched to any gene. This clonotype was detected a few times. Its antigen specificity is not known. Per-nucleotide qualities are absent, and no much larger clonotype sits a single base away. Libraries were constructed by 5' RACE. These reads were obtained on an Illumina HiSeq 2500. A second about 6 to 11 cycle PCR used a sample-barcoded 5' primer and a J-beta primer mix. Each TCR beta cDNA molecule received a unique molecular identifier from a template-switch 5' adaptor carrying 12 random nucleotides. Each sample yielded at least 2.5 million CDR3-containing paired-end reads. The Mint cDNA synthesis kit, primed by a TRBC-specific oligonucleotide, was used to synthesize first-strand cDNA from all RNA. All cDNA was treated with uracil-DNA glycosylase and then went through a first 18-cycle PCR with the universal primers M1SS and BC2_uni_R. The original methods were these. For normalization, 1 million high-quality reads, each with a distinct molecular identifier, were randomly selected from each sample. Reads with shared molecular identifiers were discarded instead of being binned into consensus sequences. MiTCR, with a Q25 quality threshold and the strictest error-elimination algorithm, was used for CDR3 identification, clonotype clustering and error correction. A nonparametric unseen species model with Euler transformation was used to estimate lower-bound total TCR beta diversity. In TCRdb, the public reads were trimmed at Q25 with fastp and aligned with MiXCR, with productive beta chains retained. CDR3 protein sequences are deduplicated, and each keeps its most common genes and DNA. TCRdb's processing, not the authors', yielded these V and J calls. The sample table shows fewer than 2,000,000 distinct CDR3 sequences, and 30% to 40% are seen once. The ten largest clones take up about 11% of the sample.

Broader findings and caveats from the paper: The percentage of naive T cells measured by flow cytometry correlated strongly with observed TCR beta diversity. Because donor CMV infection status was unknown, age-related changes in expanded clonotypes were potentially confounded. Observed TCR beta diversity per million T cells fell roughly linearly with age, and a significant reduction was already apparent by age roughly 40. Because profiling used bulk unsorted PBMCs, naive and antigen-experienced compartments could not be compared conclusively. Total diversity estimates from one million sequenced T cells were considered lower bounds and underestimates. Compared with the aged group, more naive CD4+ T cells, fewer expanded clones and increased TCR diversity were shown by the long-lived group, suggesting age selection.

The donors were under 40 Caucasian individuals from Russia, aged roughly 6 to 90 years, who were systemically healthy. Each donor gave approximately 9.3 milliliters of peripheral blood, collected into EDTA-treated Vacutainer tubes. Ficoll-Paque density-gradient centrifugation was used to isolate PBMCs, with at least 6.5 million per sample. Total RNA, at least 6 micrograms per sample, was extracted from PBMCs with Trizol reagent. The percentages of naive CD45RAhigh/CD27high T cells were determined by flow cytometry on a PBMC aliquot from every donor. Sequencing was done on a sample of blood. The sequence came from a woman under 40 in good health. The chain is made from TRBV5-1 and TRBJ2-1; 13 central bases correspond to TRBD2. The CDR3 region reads CASSAGLAGPVEQFF. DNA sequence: TGCGCCAGCAGCGCGGGACTAGCGGGACCAGTGGAGCAGTTCTTC.